This TCR beta chain was observed in a study of CD8 T cells in ankylosing spondylitis. Broader study findings: For ankylosing spondylitis blood, a TCR beta motif of 7 or 8 highly homologous variants appeared characteristic. In the blood and synovial fluid of reactive arthritis, some motif variants had been previously reported. The disease-linked clones had a CD8+ phenotype and low blood frequencies. Matched synovial fluid from ankylosing spondylitis patients was reported to be enriched for disease-linked clones.

TCRdb fed the 5' RACE reads into MiXCR, producing one record per CDR3 protein. This sample has 250,000 to 350,000 distinct CDR3 sequences; around 18% occur once, and the top ten carry around 7.8%. This CDR3 has 12 amino acids. Trimming left V 1 base short and J 2 bases short, with 2 bases between. This clonotype was seen at least ten times. Its antigen is currently unknown. Source material: blood, either unsorted or a sorted T cell fraction (not recorded which). The receptor was isolated from a male donor with ankylosing spondylitis or in good health (not recorded which). This chain connects TRBV12-3 or TRBV12-4 to TRBJ1-2; D not certain. CDR3 DNA sequence: TGTGCCAGCAGTTTAGAGAACTATGGCTACACCTTC. Translation gives CASSLENYGYTF.